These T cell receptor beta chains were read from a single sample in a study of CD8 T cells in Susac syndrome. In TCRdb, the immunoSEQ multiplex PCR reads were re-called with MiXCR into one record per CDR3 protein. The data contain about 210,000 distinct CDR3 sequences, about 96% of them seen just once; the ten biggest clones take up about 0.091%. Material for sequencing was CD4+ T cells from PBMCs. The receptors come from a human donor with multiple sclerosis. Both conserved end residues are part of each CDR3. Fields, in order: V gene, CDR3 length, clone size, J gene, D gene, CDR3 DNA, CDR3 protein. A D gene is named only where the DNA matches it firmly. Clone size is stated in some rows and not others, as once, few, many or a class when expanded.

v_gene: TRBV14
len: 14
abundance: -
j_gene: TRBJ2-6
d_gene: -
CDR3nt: TGTGCCAGCAGCCCGGTCTCTGGGGCCAACGTCCTGACTTTC
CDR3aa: CASSPVSGANVLTF

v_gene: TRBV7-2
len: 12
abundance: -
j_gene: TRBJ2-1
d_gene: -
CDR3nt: TGTGCCAGCAGCTACATGGGGGATGAGCAGTTCTTC
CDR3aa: CASSYMGDEQFF

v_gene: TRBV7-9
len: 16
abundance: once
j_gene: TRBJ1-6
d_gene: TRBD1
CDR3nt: TGTGCCAGCAGCTTAGCGTCTGGGACAGGGGATTCACCCCTCCACTTT
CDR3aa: CASSLASGTGDSPLHF

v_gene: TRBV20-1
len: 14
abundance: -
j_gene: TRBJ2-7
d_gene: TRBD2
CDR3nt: TGCAGTGCTGCCCCGACTAGCCGACCCTACGAGCAGTACTTC
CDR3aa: CSAAPTSRPYEQYF

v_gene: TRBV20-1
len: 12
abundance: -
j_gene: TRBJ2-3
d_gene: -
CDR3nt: TGCAGTGCAAGGCAGGAGGTAGATACGCAGTATTTT
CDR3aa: CSARQEVDTQYF

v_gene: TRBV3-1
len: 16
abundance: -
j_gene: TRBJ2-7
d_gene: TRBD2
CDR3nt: TGTGCCAGCAGCCAAGAAGGGGTGGCGGGAGCCTACGAGCAGTACTTC
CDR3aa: CASSQEGVAGAYEQYF

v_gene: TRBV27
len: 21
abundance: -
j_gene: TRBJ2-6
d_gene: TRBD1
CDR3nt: TGTGCCAGCAGCCGCGCCGGACAGGTTCTACCTCCAACGTCTGGGGCCAACGTCCTGACTTTC
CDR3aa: CASSRAGQVLPPTSGANVLTF

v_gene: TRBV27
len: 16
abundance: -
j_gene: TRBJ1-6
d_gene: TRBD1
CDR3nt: TGTGCCAGCAGTTCCGACGGACAGGGTGTTGGGTCACCCCTCCACTTT
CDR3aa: CASSSDGQGVGSPLHF

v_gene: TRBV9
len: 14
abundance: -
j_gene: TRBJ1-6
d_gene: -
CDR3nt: TGTGCCAGCAGCGCGAAAACTGCTAATTCACCCCTCCACTTT
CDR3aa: CASSAKTANSPLHF

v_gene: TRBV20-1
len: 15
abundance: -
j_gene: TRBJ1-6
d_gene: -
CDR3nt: TGCAGTGCTAGTCTCGGAGGGGCCCAAGATTCACCCCTCCACTTT
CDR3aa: CSASLGGAQDSPLHF

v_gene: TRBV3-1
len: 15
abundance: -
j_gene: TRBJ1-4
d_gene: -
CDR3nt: TGTGCCAGCAGCCGGACGGCAGCAACTAATGAAAAACTGTTTTTT
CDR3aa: CASSRTAATNEKLFF

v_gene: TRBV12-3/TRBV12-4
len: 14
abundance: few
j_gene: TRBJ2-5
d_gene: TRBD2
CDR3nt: TGTGCCAGCAGTCTAGCGGGAGTACGGGAGACCCAGTACTTC
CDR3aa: CASSLAGVRETQYF

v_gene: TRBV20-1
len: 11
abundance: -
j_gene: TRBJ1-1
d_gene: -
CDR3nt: TGCAGTGCTGGAGCTCGGGCTGAAGCTTTCTTT
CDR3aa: CSAGARAEAFF

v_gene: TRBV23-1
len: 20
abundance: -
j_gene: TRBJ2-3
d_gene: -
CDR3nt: TGCGCCAGCAGTCATACTGTCCCCTACTGGGAAGAAATCAGCACAGATACGCAGTATTTT
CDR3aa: CASSHTVPYWEEISTDTQYF

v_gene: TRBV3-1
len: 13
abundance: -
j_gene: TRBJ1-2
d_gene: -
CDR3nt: TGTGCCAGCAGCCAAGGGCCGACTTTGCGCTACACCTTC
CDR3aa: CASSQGPTLRYTF

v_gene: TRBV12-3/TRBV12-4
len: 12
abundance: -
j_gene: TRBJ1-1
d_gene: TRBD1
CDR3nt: TGTGCCAGCAGTCGATTGGGGACAGGTGCTTTCTTT
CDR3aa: CASSRLGTGAFF